This is a list of T cell receptor beta chains from one sample in a study of blood T cell repertoires in COVID-19. Clones were read by immunoSEQ multiplex PCR, and TCRdb kept only the in-frame ones, dropping some. In the table there are about 210,000 clones, approximately 82% of which are singletons. Sequences were obtained from peripheral blood. These receptors were obtained from a woman aged 40 to 50 with acute or convalescent COVID-19. The CDR3 runs from the conserved cysteine through the conserved F or W. The order of the fields is clone size, J gene, V gene, D gene, CDR3 DNA, CDR3 protein. A D gene is named only where the DNA matches it firmly. Clone size is not always given. Where it is, it says once, few, many or a class for expanded clones.

>-|TRBJ2-4|TRBV7-2|-
TGTGCCAGCAGCCGGGATGACGGCTTCGGAGACATTCAGTACTTC
CASSRDDGFGDIQYF
>-|TRBJ2-7|TRBV10-3|TRBD1
TGTGCCATCAGTGAAGGGGGCGGGCTAACCTACGAGCAGTACTTC
CAISEGGGLTYEQYF
>-|TRBJ1-4|TRBV6-1|-
TGTGCCAGCAGTGAATACGGGACTGTAGAAAAACTGTTTTTT
CASSEYGTVEKLFF
>-|TRBJ1-2|TRBV10-1|-
TGCGCCAGCAGTGAGTCGGGATCAGCGGATGGCTACACCTTC
CASSESGSADGYTF
>few|TRBJ2-3|TRBV3-1/TRBV3-2|TRBD2
TGTGCCAGCAGTCCGGGACTAGAGGGGGCAGATACGCAGTATTTT
CASSPGLEGADTQYF
>-|TRBJ2-4|TRBV7-9|-
TGTGCCAGCAGCGACCGGGACATAATAGCCAAAAACATTCAGTACTTC
CASSDRDIIAKNIQYF
>-|TRBJ1-3|TRBV6-5|-
TGTGCCAAGTGGACAGCCGGAAACACCATATATTTT
CAKWTAGNTIYF
>-|TRBJ2-2|TRBV11-3|TRBD2
TGTGCCAGCAGCTTACAACACCGGACTAGCGGGGTGAACACCGGGGAGCTGTTTTTT
CASSLQHRTSGVNTGELFF
>-|TRBJ2-7|TRBV7-9|TRBD1
TGTGCCAGCAGCCGACAGGGGGATTACGAGCAGTACTTC
CASSRQGDYEQYF
>-|TRBJ1-1|TRBV19|TRBD1
TGTGCCAGTAGTAGTCAGGGGGCTGAAGCTTTCTTT
CASSSQGAEAFF
>-|TRBJ2-5|TRBV7-2|-
TGTGCCAGCAGCTTAGGCGCGGGACAGCGAAAAGAGACCCAGTACTTC
CASSLGAGQRKETQYF
>-|TRBJ2-7|TRBV18|TRBD1
TGTGCCAGCTCAGTGGACAGGGTCTACGAGCAGTACTTC
CASSVDRVYEQYF
>many|TRBJ1-2|TRBV27|TRBD1
TGTGCCAGCAGTGACATGGACAGGGGTCATGGCTACACCTTC
CASSDMDRGHGYTF
>once|TRBJ1-2|TRBV12-3/TRBV12-4|TRBD1
TGTGCCAGCAGGTCAACAGGGGAAGTCGGCTACACCTTC
CASRSTGEVGYTF
>-|TRBJ1-1|TRBV6-5|-
TGTGCCAGCAGCGGTCGTCAGAACACTGAAGCTTTCTTT
CASSGRQNTEAFF
>-|TRBJ1-3|TRBV9|TRBD1
TGTGCCAGCAGCTCGACAGGGGGGACTGGAAACACCATATATTTT
CASSSTGGTGNTIYF
>-|TRBJ1-5|TRBV15|-
TGTGCCACCAGCAGATCCCTAGATCAGCCCCAGCATTTT
CATSRSLDQPQHF
>-|TRBJ2-1|TRBV30|TRBD2
TGTGCCTGGAGTCCCTATAGCGGGAGCTCCTACAATGAGCAGTTCTTC
CAWSPYSGSSYNEQFF
>-|TRBJ2-7|TRBV11-3|-
TGTGCCAGCAGCTTAGACGGAGGGCGGGAGCAGTACTTC
CASSLDGGREQYF
>-|TRBJ2-1|TRBV18|TRBD2
TGTGCCAGCTCACCTACTCGACTAGCGGGAGACGATGAGCAGTTCTTC
CASSPTRLAGDDEQFF
>-|TRBJ2-3|TRBV11-2|-
TGTGCCAGCAGCTTAGGTTCTAGACCAGATACGCAGTATTTT
CASSLGSRPDTQYF
>-|TRBJ2-1|TRBV10-3|-
TGTGCCATCAGTTCCGAAACGGGTGGTGAGCAGTTCTTC
CAISSETGGEQFF
>once|TRBJ2-2|TRBV29-1|-
TGCAGCGTGATGGGGCTTGCCGGGGAGCTGTTTTTT
CSVMGLAGELFF
>-|TRBJ2-7|TRBV7-2|TRBD2
TGTGCCAGCAACTGGGGGGGAACCGGATCCTACGAGCAGTACTTC
CASNWGGTGSYEQYF
>-|TRBJ1-3|TRBV4-1|-
TGCGCCAGCAGCCAAGTTGGAGGGGCAGGACGGACCTCTGGAAACACCATATATTTT
CASSQVGGAGRTSGNTIYF
>-|TRBJ2-4|TRBV29-1|TRBD1
TGCAGCGTTGAACCGGGGACAGTGGGCAAAAACATTCAGTACTTC
CSVEPGTVGKNIQYF
>few|TRBJ2-3|TRBV6-2/TRBV6-3|TRBD1
TGTGCCAGCAGTTACCCTACACAGGGGGTCACAGATACGCAGTATTTT
CASSYPTQGVTDTQYF
>-|TRBJ1-2|TRBV30|TRBD1
TGTGCCTGGACAGGACAGGGGGGAAATGGCTACACCTTC
CAWTGQGGNGYTF
>-|TRBJ1-1|TRBV19|-
TGTGCCAGTAGTCTCAGTGGGAACACTGAAGCTTTCTTT
CASSLSGNTEAFF
>-|TRBJ1-5|TRBV24-1|-
TGTGCCACCAGTGATTTGGTCCGGGAAGGGAGCAATCAGCCCCAGCATTTT
CATSDLVREGSNQPQHF
>once|TRBJ1-5|TRBV19|-
TGTGCCAGTAGTATGGGTGGGGGGGGAAGGAACAATCAGCCCCAGCATTTT
CASSMGGGGRNNQPQHF
>-|TRBJ1-1|TRBV10-2|TRBD1
TGCGCCAGCAGTTCTGGACAGGGAGGGGGAACCAACACTGAAGCTTTCTTT
CASSSGQGGGTNTEAFF
>few|TRBJ2-1|TRBV10-3|-
TGTGCCATCAGTGAGTCGTCGGTTTGGGGGACAAACAATGAGCAGTTCTTC
CAISESSVWGTNNEQFF
>-|TRBJ2-7|TRBV13|TRBD2
TGTGCCAGCAGCCCGGGACTAGCGGGCTACGAGCAGTACTTC
CASSPGLAGYEQYF
>-|TRBJ2-3|TRBV7-7|TRBD2
TGTGCCAGCAGCCCAATACTAGCGGGGCCCCCGTATTTT
CASSPILAGPPYF
>-|TRBJ2-3|TRBV6-4|TRBD2
TGTGCCAGCAGACCTAGCGGGGGGGCCACAGATACGCAGTATTTT
CASRPSGGATDTQYF
>once|TRBJ2-1|TRBV7-8|TRBD2
TGTGCCAGCAGCGAAGGACTAGCGGGAGTGGTTGAGCAGTTCTTC
CASSEGLAGVVEQFF
>-|TRBJ2-2|TRBV24-1|TRBD2
TGTGCCACCAGTGATCCCAGCGGGAGGGTTAGCGGGGAGCTGTTTTTT
CATSDPSGRVSGELFF
>-|TRBJ2-7|TRBV24-1|TRBD1
TGTGCCACCAGTGACAGACAGGGGGGTTTCTACGAGCAGTACTTC
CATSDRQGGFYEQYF
>few|TRBJ1-2|TRBV2|-
TGTGCCAGCAGTGACGGAGTAACTAACTATGGCTACACCTTC
CASSDGVTNYGYTF
>-|TRBJ1-1|TRBV27|-
TGTGCCAGCAGCCTCGGTCGGGGAACTGAAGCTTTCTTT
CASSLGRGTEAFF